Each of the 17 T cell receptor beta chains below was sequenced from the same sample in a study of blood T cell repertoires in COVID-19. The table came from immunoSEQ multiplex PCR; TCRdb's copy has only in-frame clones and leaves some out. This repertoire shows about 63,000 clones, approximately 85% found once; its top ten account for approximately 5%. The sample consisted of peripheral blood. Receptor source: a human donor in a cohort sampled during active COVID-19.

The CDR3 is CASSPDGNYGYTF. The CDR3 bases are TGTGCCAGCAGCCCAGACGGGAACTATGGCTACACCTTC. The chain carries TRBV6-5 and TRBJ1-2; D remains ambiguous. V was shortened by 6 bases and J by 2 bases, with 10 bases between the two germline ends. Germline V CDR1 and CDR2: MNHEY, SVGAGI. The CDR3 sequence is 13 residues long.

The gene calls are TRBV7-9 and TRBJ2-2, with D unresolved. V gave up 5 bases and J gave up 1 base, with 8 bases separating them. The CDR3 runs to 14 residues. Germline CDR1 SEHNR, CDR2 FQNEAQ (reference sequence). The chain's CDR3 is CASSPRQNTGELFF. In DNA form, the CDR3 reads TGTGCCAGCAGCCCACGACAGAACACCGGGGAGCTGTTTTTT.

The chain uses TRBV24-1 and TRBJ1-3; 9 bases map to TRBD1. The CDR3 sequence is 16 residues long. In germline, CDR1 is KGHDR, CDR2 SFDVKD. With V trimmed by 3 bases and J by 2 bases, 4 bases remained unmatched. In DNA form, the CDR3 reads TGTGCCACCAGTGATGGGACAGGGAATGCTGGAAACACCATATATTTT. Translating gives CATSDGTGNAGNTIYF.

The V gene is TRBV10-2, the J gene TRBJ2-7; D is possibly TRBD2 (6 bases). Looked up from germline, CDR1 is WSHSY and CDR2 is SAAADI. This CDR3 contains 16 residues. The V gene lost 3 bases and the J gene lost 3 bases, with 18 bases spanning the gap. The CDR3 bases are TGCGCCAGCAGTGACCCGGGGGTAGGGTTAGGCTACGAGCAGTACTTC. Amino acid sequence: CASSDPGVGLGYEQYF.

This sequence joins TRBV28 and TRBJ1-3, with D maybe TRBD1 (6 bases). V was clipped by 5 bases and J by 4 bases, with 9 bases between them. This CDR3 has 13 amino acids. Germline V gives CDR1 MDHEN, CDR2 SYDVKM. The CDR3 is CASSLDRGNTIYF. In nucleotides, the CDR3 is TGTGCCAGCAGTCTTGACAGGGGAAACACCATATATTTT.

Written as DNA, the CDR3 is TGTGCCAGCAGCTTAGCGCGTCTAAGTAGCACAGATACGCAGTATTTT. It encodes CASSLARLSSTDTQYF. The V gene is TRBV7-8, the J gene TRBJ2-3, with no clear D. Between the trimmed V and J ends, which lost 0 bases and 0 bases, there was a span of 10 bases. Germline V gene sequence: CDR1 SGHVS, CDR2 FQNEAQ. The CDR3 runs to 16 residues.

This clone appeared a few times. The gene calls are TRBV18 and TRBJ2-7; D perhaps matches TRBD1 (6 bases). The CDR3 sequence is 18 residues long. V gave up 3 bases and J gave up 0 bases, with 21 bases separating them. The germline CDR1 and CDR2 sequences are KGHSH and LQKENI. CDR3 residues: CASSPTAIRGRSSYEQYF. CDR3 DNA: TGTGCCAGCTCACCGACCGCGATCAGGGGCCGCAGCTCCTACGAGCAGTACTTC.

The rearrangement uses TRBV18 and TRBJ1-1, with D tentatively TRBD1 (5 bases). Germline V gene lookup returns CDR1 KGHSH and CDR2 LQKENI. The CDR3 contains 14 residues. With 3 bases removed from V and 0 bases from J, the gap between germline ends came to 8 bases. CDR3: CASSPLGVNTEAFF. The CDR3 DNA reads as TGTGCCAGCTCACCCTTAGGGGTGAACACTGAAGCTTTCTTT.

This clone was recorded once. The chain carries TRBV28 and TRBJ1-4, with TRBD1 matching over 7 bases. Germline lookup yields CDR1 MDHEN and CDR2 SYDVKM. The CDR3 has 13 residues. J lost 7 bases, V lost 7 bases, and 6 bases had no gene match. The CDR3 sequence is CASKGGAGEKLFF. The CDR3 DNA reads TGTGCCAGCAAAGGGGGCGCAGGTGAAAAACTGTTTTTT.

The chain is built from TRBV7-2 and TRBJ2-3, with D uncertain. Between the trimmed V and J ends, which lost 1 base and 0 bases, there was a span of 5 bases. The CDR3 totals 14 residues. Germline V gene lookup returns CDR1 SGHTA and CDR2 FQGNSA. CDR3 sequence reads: CASSLVISTDTQYF. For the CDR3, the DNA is TGTGCCAGCAGCTTAGTAATCAGCACAGATACGCAGTATTTT. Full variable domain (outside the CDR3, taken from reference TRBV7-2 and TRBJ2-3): GAGVSQSPSNKVTEKGKDVELRCDPISGHTALYWYRQSLGQGLEFLIYFQGNSAPDKSGLPSDRFSAERTGGSVSTLTIQRTQQEDSAVYLCASSLVISTDTQYFGPGTRLTVL.

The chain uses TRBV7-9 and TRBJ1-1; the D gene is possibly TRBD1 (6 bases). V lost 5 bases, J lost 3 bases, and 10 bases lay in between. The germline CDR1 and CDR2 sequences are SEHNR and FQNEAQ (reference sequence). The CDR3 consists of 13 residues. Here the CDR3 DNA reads TGTGCCAGCAGCAAGACAGGACACACTGAAGCTTTCTTT. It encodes CASSKTGHTEAFF.

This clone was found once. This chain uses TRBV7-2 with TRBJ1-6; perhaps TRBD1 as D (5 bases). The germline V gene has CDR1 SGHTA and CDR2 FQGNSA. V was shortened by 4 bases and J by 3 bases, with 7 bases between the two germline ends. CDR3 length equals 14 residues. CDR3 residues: CASSSGGYNSPLHF. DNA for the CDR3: TGTGCCAGCAGCTCGGGGGGCTATAATTCACCCCTCCACTTT.

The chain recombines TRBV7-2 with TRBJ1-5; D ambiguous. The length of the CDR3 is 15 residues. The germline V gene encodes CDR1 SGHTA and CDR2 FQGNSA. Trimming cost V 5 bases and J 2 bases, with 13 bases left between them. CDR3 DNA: TGTGCCAGCAGCCAGGAGGGCTATGGCAATCAGCCCCAGCATTTT. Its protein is CASSQEGYGNQPQHF.

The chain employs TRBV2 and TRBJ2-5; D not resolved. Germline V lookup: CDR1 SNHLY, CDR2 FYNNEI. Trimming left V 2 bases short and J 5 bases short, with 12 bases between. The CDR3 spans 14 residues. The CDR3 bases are TGTGCCAGCAGTGAAAGGCACTCCGGGGAGACCCAGTACTTC. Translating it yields CASSERHSGETQYF.

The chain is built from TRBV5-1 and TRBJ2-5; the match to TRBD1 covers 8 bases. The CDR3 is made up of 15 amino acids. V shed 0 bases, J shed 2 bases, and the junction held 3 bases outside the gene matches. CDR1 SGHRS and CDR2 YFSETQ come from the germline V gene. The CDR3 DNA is TGCGCCAGCAGCTTGGCCGGACAGGGACAAGAGACCCAGTACTTC. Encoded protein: CASSLAGQGQETQYF. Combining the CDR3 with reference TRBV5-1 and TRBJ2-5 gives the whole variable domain KAGVTQTPRYLIKTRGQQVTLSCSPISGHRSVSWYQQTPGQGLQFLFEYFSETQRNKGNFPGRFSGRQFSNSRSEMNVSTLELGDSALYLCASSLAGQGQETQYFGPGTRLLVL.

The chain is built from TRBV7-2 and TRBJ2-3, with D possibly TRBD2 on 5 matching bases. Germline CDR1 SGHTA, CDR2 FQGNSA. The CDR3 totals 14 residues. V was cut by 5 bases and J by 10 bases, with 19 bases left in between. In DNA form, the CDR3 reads TGTGCCAGCAGCCCCGAAGGACTTCTCCTGGCGCAGTATTTT. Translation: CASSPEGLLLAQYF.

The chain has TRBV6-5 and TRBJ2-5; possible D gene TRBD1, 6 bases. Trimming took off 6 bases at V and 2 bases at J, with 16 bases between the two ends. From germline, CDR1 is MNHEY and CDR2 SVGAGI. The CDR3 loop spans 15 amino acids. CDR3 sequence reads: CASRDRRQAQETQYF. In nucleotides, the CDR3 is TGTGCCAGCAGGGACCGGCGACAGGCACAAGAGACCCAGTACTTC.